Following are 8 T cell receptor beta chains from one sample sequenced in a study of glioma-infiltrating T cells after dendritic cell vaccination. TCRdb keeps only in-frame clones here, not all; method: immunoSEQ multiplex PCR. The profile shows about 90,000 clones, roughly four fifths of them singletons. The time point: after dendritic cell vaccination, including at tumor progression/relapse. This specimen consisted of blood, obtained after dendritic cell vaccination. The receptors were gathered from a human donor with glioblastoma.

The chain recombines TRBV7-2 with TRBJ1-4; D is unclear. V lost 1 base and J lost 4, with 13 bases in between. This CDR3 region has 16 residues. Germline values: CDR1 SGHTA, CDR2 FQGNSA. CDR3 coding DNA: TGTGCCAGCAGCTTAGGGGCTCGGGGTGGTAATGAAAAACTGTTTTTT. It codes for CASSLGARGGNEKLFF.

This clone was seen more than once but under ten times. The chain couples TRBV7-7 to TRBJ1-1, with D unclear. The germline V gene has CDR1 SSHAT and CDR2 FNYEAQ (reference sequence). Trimming removed 2 bases at V and 3 bases at J, with 7 bases between. The CDR3 runs 13 residues. CDR3 nucleotide sequence: TGTGCCAGCAGCTTATCCGCGTACACTGAAGCTTTCTTT. Translation gives CASSLSAYTEAFF.

The chain couples TRBV19 to TRBJ2-1, with TRBD2 matching over 8 bases. Germline CDR1 reads LNHDA; CDR2 reads SQIVND (reference sequence). With 4 bases clipped from V and 6 bases from J, the junction kept 14 bases outside the gene matches. The length of the CDR3 is 17 residues. The CDR3 here is CASSKIEVAGLLNEQFF. The CDR3 coding sequence is TGTGCCAGTAGTAAGATCGAGGTAGCGGGGCTTCTCAATGAGCAGTTCTTC.

V gene TRBV7-2 combines with J gene TRBJ1-5; D may be TRBD1 (5 bases). This CDR3 is built from 16 residues. Trimming pared 6 bases from V and 0 bases from J, leaving 15 bases between. The germline V gene encodes CDR1 SGHTA and CDR2 FQGNSA. DNA of the CDR3: TGTGCCAGCAGTTTTAGTATCGACAGTAGCAATCAGCCCCAGCATTTT. This translates into CASSFSIDSSNQPQHF.

The table lists this clone with a few counts. The V gene is TRBV9, the J gene TRBJ2-2; 10 bases align to TRBD2. This CDR3 is 15 amino acids long. With 4 bases clipped from V and 6 bases from J, the junction kept 6 bases outside the gene matches. Germline V CDR1 and CDR2: SGDLS, YYNGEE. CDR3 loop: CASSTSGGAAGELFF. The CDR3 DNA sequence: TGTGCCAGCAGCACCAGCGGGGGGGCTGCCGGGGAGCTGTTTTTT.

The V gene is TRBV7-2, the J gene TRBJ2-5, with 8 bases identical to TRBD1. The length of the CDR3 is 15 residues. Per the germline V gene, CDR1 is SGHTA and CDR2 is FQGNSA. V gave up 1 base and J gave up 5 bases; unmatched junction bases: 6. The CDR3 region is CASSLDGQGTETQYF. The CDR3 DNA sequence: TGTGCCAGCAGCTTAGATGGACAGGGTACGGAGACCCAGTACTTC.

In nucleotides, the CDR3 is TGTGCCAGCAGTTACGGGCAGGGGATTAACTATGGCTACACCTTC. It translates to CASSYGQGINYGYTF. The V call is TRBV6-5, the J call TRBJ1-2; perhaps TRBD1 as D (6 bases). The CDR3 contains 15 residues. Trimming left V 2 bases short and J 1 base short, with 11 bases between. CDR1 is MNHEY and CDR2 is SVGAGI in the germline V gene.

The rearrangement links TRBV12-5 to TRBJ2-7; no firm D call. V gave up 2 bases and J gave up 4 bases, with 9 bases separating them. The CDR3 consists of 13 residues. CDR1 and CDR2 (germline): LGHNT, FRNRAP. Here the CDR3 reads CASGLPGAYEQYF. CDR3 in DNA: TGTGCTAGTGGTTTGCCCGGTGCGTACGAGCAGTACTTC.